Presented here are 30 T cell receptor beta chains from one specimen sequenced in a study of cytomegalovirus exposure and HLA in healthy donors. PCR primers comprised 60 Vbeta and 13 Jbeta primers. Produced via immunoSEQ multiplex PCR; TCRdb's table is partial and in-frame only. The sample has roughly 180,000 clones; around 81% are singletons. Sample: PBMCs. Receptor source: a woman aged 18-29 years in good health and CMV-seropositive.

The gene calls are TRBV28 and TRBJ2-1; 13 positions agree with TRBD2. The CDR3 loop spans 18 amino acids. The trim removed 4 bases at V and 8 bases at J, leaving 14 bases unmatched. Germline CDR1 MDHEN, CDR2 SYDVKM. The CDR3 DNA sequence: TGTGCCAGCAGTTCCCACCGGGCCCGGACTAGCGGGGGACATGAGCAGTTCTTC. Amino acids: CASSSHRARTSGGHEQFF.

The gene calls are TRBV7-9 and TRBJ2-7; D may be TRBD1 (6 bases). This CDR3 region has 13 residues. Germline V CDR1 and CDR2: SEHNR, FQNEAQ (reference sequence). V was cut by 5 bases and J by 4 bases, with 12 bases left in between. CDR3 in DNA: TGTGCCAGCAGCCACGGAGACAGGTACGAGCAGTACTTC. As protein: CASSHGDRYEQYF.

The rearrangement joins TRBV4-3 to TRBJ1-4; 9 bases are a match to TRBD1. Germline CDR1 reads LGHNA; CDR2 reads YSLEER. The V segment lost 0 bases and the J segment 1 base; nucleotides outside the gene matches: 15. The CDR3 has 21 residues. CDR3 sequence (DNA): TGCGCCAGCAGCCAAGATTTCTCTGGGACAGGGAGTCTTGTAACTAATGAAAAACTGTTTTTT. Protein product: CASSQDFSGTGSLVTNEKLFF.

V gene TRBV21-1 combines with J gene TRBJ1-1; the table's D gene call, TRBD1, was not cross checked with the DNA. TRBV21-1 is designated a pseudogene. There are 17 residues in the CDR3. CDR3 sequence: CASSRPYAGIADTEAFF. DNA for the CDR3: TGTGCCAGCAGCCGTCCGTACGCAGGGATTGCGGACACTGAAGCTTTCTTT.

The genes are TRBV5-6 and TRBJ1-2, with D possibly TRBD1 on 5 matching bases. The CDR3 totals 13 residues. From germline, CDR1 is SGHDT and CDR2 YYEEEE. Trimming took off 4 bases at V and 8 bases at J, with 15 bases between the two ends. This CDR3 reads CASSPSPGLGYTF. The CDR3 nucleotides are TGTGCCAGCAGCCCGAGCCCAGGGTTAGGCTACACCTTC.

V usage is TRBV4-1 and J usage is TRBJ2-7; a possible D gene is TRBD2 (7 bases). This CDR3 has 19 amino acids. Germline V gene data show CDR1 as MGHRA and CDR2 as YSYEKL. V was shortened by 1 base and J by 2 bases, with 24 bases between the two germline ends. CDR3 nucleotide sequence: TGCGCCAGCAGCCAAGTGGGGAAGAGGGGGGGACGCCTGACCTACGAGCAGTACTTC. This encodes CASSQVGKRGGRLTYEQYF.

Regarding this clone: Relative to the germline gene, one junction end is altered; a read error may explain this. J is TRBJ2-3 and V is TRBV7-9, with 7 bases lining up with TRBD1. This CDR3 spans 15 amino acids. The germline gives CDR1 SEHNR, CDR2 FQNEAQ (reference sequence). CDR3 DNA: TGTGCCAGCAGCTTAGGCAGGGACAGCATAGATACGCAGTATTTT. Amino acids: CASSLGRDSIDTQYF. Filled out from reference TRBV7-9 and TRBJ2-3, the complete variable domain reads DTGVSQNPRHKITKRGQNVTFRCDPISEHNRLYWYRQTLGQGPEFLTYFQNEAQLEKSRLLSDRFSAERPKGSFSTLEIQRTEQGDSAMYLCASSLGRDSIDTQYFGPGTRLTVL.

The chain joins TRBV6-5 to TRBJ1-1; no clear D gene. This CDR3 contains 12 residues. Trimming cost V 2 bases and J 5 bases, with 6 bases left between them. Germline lookup yields CDR1 MNHEY and CDR2 SVGAGI. The CDR3 nucleotides read TGTGCCAGCAGTTACGCGAGTACTGAAGCTTTCTTT. It specifies CASSYASTEAFF.

V is TRBV2 and J is TRBJ1-1; 7 bases are shared with TRBD1. This CDR3 spans 12 amino acids. The germline CDR1 and CDR2 sequences are SNHLY and FYNNEI. The V segment lost 6 bases and the J segment 8 bases; nucleotides outside the gene matches: 6. The DNA for the CDR3 is TGTGCCAGCAGATCGGGACAGAGAGAAGCTTTCTTT. It codes for CASRSGQREAFF.

The rearrangement links TRBV19 to TRBJ2-3; TRBD1 is a possible D gene (6 bases). CDR1 is LNHDA and CDR2 is SQIVND in the germline V gene (reference sequence). Trimming left V 5 bases short and J 2 bases short, with 8 bases between. CDR3 length: 13 amino acids. CDR3 nucleotides: TGTGCCAGTAGTCCAGGGGCCACAGATACGCAGTATTTT. Protein product: CASSPGATDTQYF.

V usage is TRBV5-6 and J usage is TRBJ2-1; D call uncertain. The CDR3 has 13 amino acids. Germline CDR1 and CDR2: SGHDT and YYEEEE. V lost 0 bases and J lost 9, with 10 bases in between. CDR3 protein: CASSLGQPGEQFF. DNA of the CDR3: TGTGCCAGCAGCTTGGGGCAGCCGGGTGAGCAGTTCTTC.

This sequence joins TRBV9 and TRBJ2-3; 7 bases fit TRBD2. The V gene end was trimmed by 1 base and the J gene end by 1 base; junction bases not matched to a gene: 3. CDR3 length: 15 amino acids. Germline CDR1 and CDR2: SGDLS and YYNGEE. CDR3 bases: TGTGCCAGCAGCGTACATGCGGGGGGCACAGATACGCAGTATTTT. This encodes CASSVHAGGTDTQYF.

The chain combines TRBV5-1 with TRBJ2-5; 9 bases agree with TRBD1. The CDR3 runs to 15 residues. Per the germline V gene, CDR1 is SGHRS and CDR2 is YFSETQ. V lost 5 bases and J lost 7; bases outside the gene matches: 12. DNA of the CDR3: TGCGCCAGCAGTTATCCGGGACAGGGCGGCGCGACCCAGTACTTC. Translation: CASSYPGQGGATQYF.

This chain connects TRBV6-6 to TRBJ1-4; the D gene is possibly TRBD1 (6 bases). Germline V gene data show CDR1 as MNHNY and CDR2 as SVGAGI (reference sequence). The V gene lost 5 bases and the J gene lost 8 bases, with 21 bases spanning the gap. This CDR3 is built from 16 residues. The CDR3: CASSHRTDYLREKLFF. DNA for the CDR3: TGTGCCAGCAGTCATCGGACAGACTATTTACGGGAAAAACTGTTTTTT.

V gene TRBV6-5 combines with J gene TRBJ1-4; a weak D match, TRBD1 (5 bases). The V gene lost 6 bases and the J gene lost 0 bases, with 11 bases spanning the gap. Germline V gene lookup returns CDR1 MNHEY and CDR2 SVGAGI. CDR3 size: 15 residues. CDR3 residues: CASRGGRTTNEKLFF. CDR3 nucleotide sequence: TGTGCCAGCAGGGGGGGACGGACAACTAATGAAAAACTGTTTTTT.

CDR3 sequence reads: CASSGTDRTNEQFF. CDR3 DNA sequence: TGTGCCAGCAGCGGAACCGACAGGACCAATGAGCAGTTCTTC. The rearrangement joins TRBV5-6 to TRBJ2-1; TRBD1 might be the D (6 bases). The CDR3 runs 14 residues. The V end lost 4 bases, the J end lost 6 bases, and 14 bases lay between the germline ends. Looked up from germline, CDR1 is SGHDT and CDR2 is YYEEEE.

This rearrangement joins TRBV7-9 to TRBJ1-1, with a tentative D call TRBD1 (5 bases). The CDR3 has 15 amino acids. Trimming removed 3 bases at V and 10 bases at J, with 21 bases between. CDR1 is SEHNR, CDR2 FQNEAQ, per germline (reference sequence). This CDR3 is CASSFGDSARSPAFF. The CDR3, as DNA: TGTGCCAGCAGCTTTGGAGACAGTGCCCGATCCCCAGCTTTCTTT.

Only a few counts were recorded for this clone. The chain couples TRBV5-1 to TRBJ2-7, with 12 bases fitting TRBD2. Germline V CDR1 and CDR2: SGHRS, YFSETQ. After removal of 3 bases from V and 3 bases from J, the junction contained 4 bases not matched to a gene. The CDR3 is made up of 15 amino acids. CDR3 protein: CASSWTSGTIYEQYF. As DNA, the CDR3 is TGCGCCAGCAGCTGGACTAGCGGGACAATCTACGAGCAGTACTTC.

The chain joins TRBV6-1 to TRBJ1-2, with unresolved D. Germline V CDR1 and CDR2: MNHNS, SASEGT. V was clipped by 0 bases and J by 4 bases, with 12 bases between them. This CDR3 region has 15 residues. CDR3 sequence (DNA): TGTGCCAGCAGTGAAGCGCAAGGAGGATCCTATGGCTACACCTTC. It is translated as CASSEAQGGSYGYTF.

The genes are TRBV7-2 and TRBJ2-7, with 7 nucleotides matching TRBD1. Germline V gene lookup returns CDR1 SGHTA and CDR2 FQGNSA. The CDR3 has 15 residues. J gave up 5 bases and V 3 bases, and 10 bases lay outside the gene matches. CDR3 amino acids: CASSFVTGPWDEQYV. CDR3 sequence (DNA): TGTGCCAGCAGCTTTGTGACAGGGCCGTGGGACGAGCAGTACGTC.

The rearrangement joins TRBV28 to TRBJ1-5; 8 nucleotides align to TRBD1. Germline CDR1 reads MDHEN; CDR2 reads SYDVKM. The CDR3 sequence is 16 residues long. J was trimmed by 0 bases and V by 5 bases; bases with no gene match: 6. CDR3 amino acids: CASSLTGDNSNQPQHF. The CDR3 region has the DNA TGTGCCAGCAGTCTGACAGGGGATAATAGCAATCAGCCCCAGCATTTT.

The chain is built from TRBV2 and TRBJ1-1; 8 bases line up with TRBD1. V shed 6 bases, J shed 9 bases, and the junction held 12 bases outside the gene matches. The CDR3 extends over 14 amino acids. Germline V lookup: CDR1 SNHLY, CDR2 FYNNEI. CDR3 residues: CASSRIDRGRQAFF. CDR3 nucleotides: TGTGCCAGCAGCCGAATAGACAGGGGACGGCAAGCTTTCTTT.

The count of this clone is one. The J gene is TRBJ1-3, the V gene TRBV5-1; the D gene is possibly TRBD1 (5 bases). The CDR3 is 15 residues long. V lost 0 bases, J lost 0 bases, and 7 bases lay in between. The germline V gene has CDR1 SGHRS and CDR2 YFSETQ. The CDR3 region is CASSLADSSGNTIYF. For the CDR3, the DNA is TGCGCCAGCAGCTTGGCCGACAGCTCTGGAAACACCATATATTTT.

This clone occurred once. The rearrangement uses TRBV7-3 and TRBJ2-3; perhaps TRBD2 as D (5 bases). V was pared by 1 base and J by 8 bases, with 16 bases between. This CDR3 is built from 15 residues. CDR1 and CDR2 from the germline V gene are SGHTA and FQGTGA. The CDR3 DNA is TGTGCCAGCAGCTTAAACGGGATTATGAGTGGTACGCAGTATTTT. Translating it yields CASSLNGIMSGTQYF.

The J gene is TRBJ2-3, the V gene TRBV27; 9 bases map to TRBD1. CDR3 length: 14 residues. The germline gives CDR1 MNHEY, CDR2 SMNVEV (reference sequence). With V trimmed by 10 bases and J by 7 bases, 12 bases remained unmatched. The CDR3 DNA reads as TGTGCCACCAAACAGGGGGCTTTTCCATATACGCAGTATTTT. Protein: CATKQGAFPYTQYF.

The rearrangement joins TRBV9 to TRBJ2-2; perhaps TRBD1 as D (5 bases). Germline CDR1 reads SGDLS; CDR2 reads YYNGEE. Deletions cut 3 bases from V and 0 bases from J, with 9 bases between. The CDR3 sequence is 15 residues long. The CDR3: CASSATDTNTGELFF. The CDR3 nucleotides are TGTGCCAGCAGCGCGACAGACACGAACACCGGGGAGCTGTTTTTT.

This clone was detected a few times. The chain carries TRBV4-2 and TRBJ1-2; 7 positions match TRBD1. This CDR3 region has 15 residues. Germline CDR1 and CDR2: LGHNA and YNFKEQ. Unmatched junction bases numbered 9, after V lost 0 bases and J lost 8 bases. CDR3 region: CASSQDPTTGRGYTF. In DNA, the CDR3 is TGTGCCAGCAGCCAAGATCCTACGACAGGGAGAGGCTACACCTTC.

The chain uses TRBV6-6 and TRBJ2-5; maybe TRBD2 (5 bases). The CDR3 is made up of 16 amino acids. Trimming pared 2 bases from V and 5 bases from J, leaving 18 bases between. Per the germline V gene, CDR1 is MNHNY and CDR2 is SVGAGI (reference sequence). CDR3 sequence (DNA): TGTGCCAGCAGTTACGGATCCCAACGGGAAATGGAGACCCAGTACTTC. Translating gives CASSYGSQREMETQYF.

The chain carries TRBV6-6 and TRBJ1-1; a possible D gene is TRBD1 (5 bases). Per the germline V gene, CDR1 is MNHNY and CDR2 is SVGAGI (reference sequence). The germline V and J ends were trimmed by 2 bases and 6 bases, with 10 bases remaining between them. The CDR3 runs to 13 residues. The CDR3 reads CASSYQGGAEAFF. For the CDR3, the DNA is TGTGCCAGCAGTTACCAGGGTGGGGCTGAAGCTTTCTTT.

The genes are TRBV2 and TRBJ2-1, with D possibly matching TRBD1 (6 bases). The CDR3 sequence is 13 residues long. Per germline, CDR1 SNHLY and CDR2 FYNNEI. V was cut by 6 bases and J by 6 bases, with 12 bases left in between. The chain's CDR3 is CASRARTANEQFF. CDR3 DNA sequence: TGTGCCAGCAGAGCGAGGACAGCCAATGAGCAGTTCTTC.